This TCR beta chain comes out of a study of PD-L1 blockade in urothelial cancer. The data were produced by immunoSEQ multiplex PCR, yet TCRdb's version contains in-frame clones alone and is incomplete. This repertoire shows about 30,000 clones, about 89% found once; its top ten account for approximately 8.1%. The CDR3 runs 15 residues. V lost 2 bases and J lost 3; bases outside the gene matches: 4. The germline V gene has CDR1 MNHEY and CDR2 SVGAGI. Time point of the sample: peripheral blood 6 weeks after treatment start. This chain connects TRBV6-5 to TRBJ2-7, with TRBD2 matching over 10 bases. This receptor was taken from an elderly man with urothelial cancer. Sequencing was performed on PBMCs, taken around atezolizumab (anti-PD-L1) treatment. This CDR3 is CASSYEAGGLYEQYF. In DNA form, the CDR3 reads TGTGCCAGCAGTTACGAAGCGGGAGGGCTCTACGAGCAGTACTTC.